The 3 T cell receptor beta chains below all came from one sample that was sequenced in a study of beta chain features in type 1 diabetes. Study-wide results and caveats: There was a moderate but significant shortening of TCRB CDR3s in all four CD4+ subsets of Type 1 diabetes patients.

Expressed TCRB transcripts got sequenced, as all isolated RNA was reverse transcribed. Sequencing was performed with immunoSEQ multiplex PCR; in TCRdb, only in-frame clones are kept and a portion is missing. The repertoire consists of under 300,000 clones, with about 20% occurring once and the leading ten covering more than 0.025%. The antigens these receptors bind are not known. Material: naive CD4+ T cells from blood. The receptors come from a woman aged 40 to 50 with type 1 diabetes.

The V and J genes are TRBV7-2 and TRBJ2-5; D is uncertain. CDR1 and CDR2 from the germline V gene are SGHTA and FQGNSA. The CDR3 totals 12 residues. Trimming removed 2 bases at V and 6 bases at J, with 7 bases between. CDR3 loop: CASSLSTQTQYF. CDR3 in DNA: TGTGCCAGCAGCTTAAGTACTCAGACCCAGTACTTC.

This clone has just a few counts. This chain uses TRBV18 with TRBJ1-4; no clear D. This CDR3 comprises 14 residues. Germline lookup yields CDR1 KGHSH and CDR2 LQKENI. V was cut by 3 bases and J by 7 bases, with 12 bases left in between. DNA for the CDR3: TGTGCCAGCTCACCTCGGTCGGGAAGTGAAAAACTGTTTTTT. It encodes CASSPRSGSEKLFF.

This chain uses TRBV27 with TRBJ1-2; 7 bases fit TRBD1. J gave up 8 bases and V 4 bases, and 7 bases lay outside the gene matches. The CDR3 runs 13 residues. From germline, CDR1 is MNHEY and CDR2 SMNVEV (reference sequence). CDR3 loop: CASSSQGDVGYTF. The CDR3 nucleotides read TGTGCCAGCAGTTCTCAGGGGGACGTGGGCTACACCTTC.